This TCR beta chain was sequenced during a study of T-cell memory formation after mild COVID-19. Findings and limits, study-wide: Chiefly within CM and EM were the contracting CD4+ clones; CD8+ ones were within EMRA.

Germline values: CDR1 SGHRS, CDR2 YFSETQ. V dropped 4 bases and J dropped 5; count of bases not matched to a gene: 10. The CDR3 has 16 residues. About this clonotype itself: No antigen is known for it.

TCRdb passed the 5' RACE reads through MiXCR, listing each CDR3 protein once. The profile shows 400,000 or so distinct CDR3 sequences, 15% to 25% of them singletons. The sequenced material came from PBMCs or a T cell subset sorted from them (not recorded which). The clonotype originates from an adult woman who had mild COVID-19 (a few samples of this study predate the infection). Cell type and time point are not known. The V and J genes are TRBV5-1 and TRBJ1-2; 11 bases are shared with TRBD1. CDR3: CASSPADRGHRYGYTF. CDR3 bases: TGCGCCAGCAGCCCGGCGGACAGGGGGCATCGGTATGGCTACACCTTC.